These T cell receptor beta chains were read from a single sample in a study of T cell repertoires in cytomegalovirus infection. MiXCR, applied by TCRdb to the reads, yields one record per CDR3 protein. The repertoire includes about 570,000 distinct CDR3 sequences, just under 40% of them detected once, and about 46% sits in the top ten. Their antigens remain unidentified. The sample in question was cultured PBMCs, obtained from culture after CMV antigen stimulation. The receptor set was obtained from a human donor in good health (CMV status not recorded). Some clones in this sample may be carry-over from other donors' samples. Both conserved end residues are part of each CDR3. Each record gives: CDR3 DNA, CDR3 protein, D gene, clone size, J gene, V gene. D genes are given only for firm matches. Clone size is stated in some rows and not others, as once, few, many or a class when expanded.

CDR3nt: TGTGCCAGCGTGACACTTAGCGCCACCGGGGAGACCCAGTACTTC
CDR3aa: CASVTLSATGETQYF
d_gene: NA
abundance: few
j_gene: TRBJ2-5
v_gene: TRBV6-8

CDR3nt: TGTGCCAGCAGACCGGGACCTAACACTGAAGCTTTCTTT
CDR3aa: CASRPGPNTEAFF
d_gene: NA
abundance: NA
j_gene: TRBJ1-1
v_gene: TRBV7-9

CDR3nt: TGTGCCAGCAGCTGGGGGACGGGCAGCTCTGGAAACACCATATATTTT
CDR3aa: CASSWGTGSSGNTIYF
d_gene: NA
abundance: few
j_gene: TRBJ1-3
v_gene: TRBV7-2

CDR3nt: TGTGCCAGCAGTGAAGCTTTGGCAGTTTATGGCTACACCTTC
CDR3aa: CASSEALAVYGYTF
d_gene: NA
abundance: NA
j_gene: TRBJ1-2
v_gene: TRBV6-1

CDR3nt: TGTGCCAGCGGGAGCTGGGAAGATGAGCAGTTCTTC
CDR3aa: CASGSWEDEQFF
d_gene: NA
abundance: few
j_gene: TRBJ2-1
v_gene: TRBV12-3/TRBV12-4

CDR3nt: TGTGCCAGCAGTCCGAACGACAGGGGACACACCTTC
CDR3aa: CASSPNDRGHTF
d_gene: TRBD1
abundance: NA
j_gene: TRBJ1-2
v_gene: TRBV12-3/TRBV12-4

CDR3nt: TGCAGCGCCAGACAGGGATGGGGCACTGAAGCTTTCTTT
CDR3aa: CSARQGWGTEAFF
d_gene: TRBD1
abundance: NA
j_gene: TRBJ1-1
v_gene: TRBV29-1

CDR3nt: TGTGCCAGCAGCAGATCCGGGCCAGGTGAAGCTTTCTTT
CDR3aa: CASSRSGPGEAFF
d_gene: NA
abundance: NA
j_gene: TRBJ1-1
v_gene: TRBV6-5

CDR3nt: TGTGCCAGCAGCGTCTACGAGGGGAACACCATATATTTT
CDR3aa: CASSVYEGNTIYF
d_gene: NA
abundance: few
j_gene: TRBJ1-3
v_gene: TRBV7-8

CDR3nt: TGTGCCAGCAGCTTAGGGGGCCGGCCGTCCACCCAGTACTTC
CDR3aa: CASSLGGRPSTQYF
d_gene: NA
abundance: NA
j_gene: TRBJ2-5
v_gene: TRBV7-6

CDR3nt: TGTGCCAGCAGTCCCCGGGGTGCATCTGGAAACACCATATATTTT
CDR3aa: CASSPRGASGNTIYF
d_gene: NA
abundance: few
j_gene: TRBJ1-3
v_gene: TRBV2

CDR3nt: TGTGCCAGCAGTCCCCTACACAATGAGCAGTTCTTC
CDR3aa: CASSPLHNEQFF
d_gene: NA
abundance: NA
j_gene: TRBJ2-1
v_gene: TRBV6-2/TRBV6-3

CDR3nt: TGTGCCAGCAGTCCTATCAGGACGCTAAGCTCCTACAATGAGCAGTTCTTC
CDR3aa: CASSPIRTLSSYNEQFF
d_gene: NA
abundance: NA
j_gene: TRBJ2-1
v_gene: TRBV7-2

CDR3nt: TGTGCCAGCAGCTTAGGTCTAGCGGGGACCTCTGGGGCCAACGTCCTGACTTTC
CDR3aa: CASSLGLAGTSGANVLTF
d_gene: TRBD2
abundance: NA
j_gene: TRBJ2-6
v_gene: TRBV7-7

CDR3nt: TGCGCCAGCAGCCAAGAGGGGGACCGAGGGTTGCAGTACTTC
CDR3aa: CASSQEGDRGLQYF
d_gene: NA
abundance: once
j_gene: TRBJ2-7
v_gene: TRBV4-3

CDR3nt: TGTGCCACCAGTGACCCGGGACAGTCTAGCTACGAGCAGTACTTC
CDR3aa: CATSDPGQSSYEQYF
d_gene: TRBD1
abundance: few
j_gene: TRBJ2-7
v_gene: TRBV24-1

CDR3nt: TGTGCCAGCAGTGTGTCAGGGCCCTCGGAACTGTTTTTT
CDR3aa: CASSVSGPSELFF
d_gene: NA
abundance: NA
j_gene: TRBJ1-4
v_gene: TRBV25-1

CDR3nt: TGTGCCAGCAGAATTTACAGGGGCCTCTATGGCTACACCTTC
CDR3aa: CASRIYRGLYGYTF
d_gene: TRBD1
abundance: NA
j_gene: TRBJ1-2
v_gene: TRBV2

CDR3nt: TGTGCCAGCAGGCTAGAAGATACGCAGTATTTT
CDR3aa: CASRLEDTQYF
d_gene: NA
abundance: many
j_gene: TRBJ2-3
v_gene: TRBV7-2

CDR3nt: TGTGCCAGCAGGTCTACGGGTAATGAAAAACTGTTTTTT
CDR3aa: CASRSTGNEKLFF
d_gene: NA
abundance: few
j_gene: TRBJ1-4
v_gene: TRBV7-6

CDR3nt: TGTGCCAGCAGTGGGAGCGGAGAGCAGTTCTTC
CDR3aa: CASSGSGEQFF
d_gene: NA
abundance: NA
j_gene: TRBJ2-1
v_gene: TRBV11-2

CDR3nt: TGTGCCAGCAGTTTAAACAGGGCTCAGCCCCAGCATTTT
CDR3aa: CASSLNRAQPQHF
d_gene: NA
abundance: few
j_gene: TRBJ1-5
v_gene: TRBV27

CDR3nt: TGTGCCATCAGTGCGGTAGATACGCAGTATTTT
CDR3aa: CAISAVDTQYF
d_gene: NA
abundance: NA
j_gene: TRBJ2-3
v_gene: TRBV10-3

CDR3nt: TGTGCCAGCACCGACAGTCCAGATACGCAGTATTTT
CDR3aa: CASTDSPDTQYF
d_gene: NA
abundance: NA
j_gene: TRBJ2-3
v_gene: TRBV6-2/TRBV6-3

CDR3nt: TGTGCCACCAGTGATCGGTCGAGAGATACGCAGTATTTT
CDR3aa: CATSDRSRDTQYF
d_gene: NA
abundance: few
j_gene: TRBJ2-3
v_gene: TRBV24-1

CDR3nt: TGTGCCAGCAGCTTACCAATCCGCGGTCGGGACTATGGCTACACCTTC
CDR3aa: CASSLPIRGRDYGYTF
d_gene: NA
abundance: few
j_gene: TRBJ1-2
v_gene: TRBV7-9

CDR3nt: TGTGCCAGCAGCACCCCGGGATTACTCTACGAGCAGTACTTC
CDR3aa: CASSTPGLLYEQYF
d_gene: NA
abundance: few
j_gene: TRBJ2-7
v_gene: TRBV11-2

CDR3nt: TGTGCCAGCAGTTCACACCGACTGGGCGTCTACGAGCAGTACTTC
CDR3aa: CASSSHRLGVYEQYF
d_gene: NA
abundance: NA
j_gene: TRBJ2-7
v_gene: TRBV12-3/TRBV12-4

CDR3nt: TGTGCCAGTCTTCAGGAAGGGTATAATTCACCCCTCCACTTT
CDR3aa: CASLQEGYNSPLHF
d_gene: NA
abundance: NA
j_gene: TRBJ1-6
v_gene: TRBV2

CDR3nt: TGTGCCAGCAGCCCATGGGTACAGGGAACCTACAATGAGCAGTTCTTC
CDR3aa: CASSPWVQGTYNEQFF
d_gene: NA
abundance: NA
j_gene: TRBJ2-1
v_gene: TRBV7-4

CDR3nt: TGTGCCAGCAGTTTCGAGCGGGGGAACACCGGGGAGCTGTTTTTT
CDR3aa: CASSFERGNTGELFF
d_gene: TRBD2
abundance: NA
j_gene: TRBJ2-2
v_gene: TRBV12-3/TRBV12-4

CDR3nt: TGCAGCGTTGCCAGCGTCTACACCGGGGAGCTGTTTTTT
CDR3aa: CSVASVYTGELFF
d_gene: NA
abundance: NA
j_gene: TRBJ2-2
v_gene: TRBV29-1

CDR3nt: TGTGCCAGCAGTTTTCCGGGACCAGATAGCACAGATACGCAGTATTTT
CDR3aa: CASSFPGPDSTDTQYF
d_gene: NA
abundance: few
j_gene: TRBJ2-3
v_gene: TRBV5-4

CDR3nt: TGTGCCAGCAGCGTTCCGGGACTCTCCATCACCCAGTACTTC
CDR3aa: CASSVPGLSITQYF
d_gene: NA
abundance: few
j_gene: TRBJ2-5
v_gene: TRBV7-2

CDR3nt: TGTGCCAGCAGCACTCGGACTAGCTTGGTGTCCTACGAGCAGTACTTC
CDR3aa: CASSTRTSLVSYEQYF
d_gene: TRBD2
abundance: NA
j_gene: TRBJ2-7
v_gene: TRBV5-3

CDR3nt: TGTGCCAGCTCACCAAGGTGGGGAAGTGGGGCCAACGTCCTGACTTTC
CDR3aa: CASSPRWGSGANVLTF
d_gene: NA
abundance: NA
j_gene: TRBJ2-6
v_gene: TRBV18

CDR3nt: TGTGCCAGCAGCGAGTTAGCGGGGGGCCCCACAGATACGCAGTATTTT
CDR3aa: CASSELAGGPTDTQYF
d_gene: TRBD2
abundance: NA
j_gene: TRBJ2-3
v_gene: TRBV7-7

CDR3nt: TGTGCCAGCAGTGAAGATTACGGACTAGCGGGGGGGCGGGGCAATGAGCAGTTCTTC
CDR3aa: CASSEDYGLAGGRGNEQFF
d_gene: TRBD2
abundance: NA
j_gene: TRBJ2-1
v_gene: TRBV6-1

CDR3nt: TGCAGTGCTAGTTCTACAGGCTATCCCCTGAACGCTGAAGCTTTCTTT
CDR3aa: CSASSTGYPLNAEAFF
d_gene: NA
abundance: NA
j_gene: TRBJ1-1
v_gene: TRBV20-1

CDR3nt: TGTGCCAGCAGCTCCTCTGGACTAGCGGAAGATACGCAGTATTTT
CDR3aa: CASSSSGLAEDTQYF
d_gene: TRBD2
abundance: many
j_gene: TRBJ2-3
v_gene: TRBV7-2

CDR3nt: TGTGCCAGCAGTTACATCCTAATTCGGTACCAAGAGACCCAGTACTTC
CDR3aa: CASSYILIRYQETQYF
d_gene: NA
abundance: NA
j_gene: TRBJ2-5
v_gene: TRBV6-2/TRBV6-3

CDR3nt: TGTGCCAGCAGTACGGACCCCTATACGCAGTATTTT
CDR3aa: CASSTDPYTQYF
d_gene: NA
abundance: NA
j_gene: TRBJ2-3
v_gene: TRBV6-2/TRBV6-3

CDR3nt: TGTGCCAGCAGCCTAAACAGGGGAAAGACCCAGTACTTC
CDR3aa: CASSLNRGKTQYF
d_gene: TRBD1
abundance: many
j_gene: TRBJ2-5
v_gene: TRBV7-2

CDR3nt: TGTGCCAGCAGCCCACTTAGGGGGGAGGGACGTGGCTACACCTTC
CDR3aa: CASSPLRGEGRGYTF
d_gene: NA
abundance: NA
j_gene: TRBJ1-2
v_gene: TRBV7-2

CDR3nt: TGTGCCAGCAGCCCCGGGACTAGGGTCCGGGATGAGCAGTTCTTC
CDR3aa: CASSPGTRVRDEQFF
d_gene: TRBD2
abundance: NA
j_gene: TRBJ2-1
v_gene: TRBV6-2/TRBV6-3

CDR3nt: TGTGCCACAGGCAGGGGAAATCAGCCCCAGCATTTT
CDR3aa: CATGRGNQPQHF
d_gene: NA
abundance: few
j_gene: TRBJ1-5
v_gene: TRBV2

CDR3nt: TGTGCCAGCAGCTTAGGCTTGACCGGGAACACCGGGGAGCTGTTTTTT
CDR3aa: CASSLGLTGNTGELFF
d_gene: NA
abundance: many
j_gene: TRBJ2-2
v_gene: TRBV7-6

CDR3nt: TGTGCCAGCAGTAGCCCGGACCGCTCCTCCGAAAAACTGTTTTTT
CDR3aa: CASSSPDRSSEKLFF
d_gene: NA
abundance: NA
j_gene: TRBJ1-4
v_gene: TRBV12-3/TRBV12-4

CDR3nt: TGTGCCAGCAGCAGCGGTGGAGGGAAGACCCAGTACTTC
CDR3aa: CASSSGGGKTQYF
d_gene: NA
abundance: NA
j_gene: TRBJ2-5
v_gene: TRBV7-6

CDR3nt: TGTGCCAGCAGCAAGGGGGGGGCCTACGAGCAGTACTTC
CDR3aa: CASSKGGAYEQYF
d_gene: NA
abundance: NA
j_gene: TRBJ2-7
v_gene: TRBV12-3/TRBV12-4

CDR3nt: TGTGCCAGCAAACCCCTGGGGGGAGGTGGGACAGATACGCAGTATTTT
CDR3aa: CASKPLGGGGTDTQYF
d_gene: NA
abundance: NA
j_gene: TRBJ2-3
v_gene: TRBV12-3/TRBV12-4

CDR3nt: TGTGCCAGCAGCTTTGAAGGACCACAGCCCCAGCATTTT
CDR3aa: CASSFEGPQPQHF
d_gene: NA
abundance: few
j_gene: TRBJ1-5
v_gene: TRBV7-8

CDR3nt: TGTGCCATCAGTGAGCCGGCCGGCCGCACAGATACGCAGTATTTT
CDR3aa: CAISEPAGRTDTQYF
d_gene: NA
abundance: NA
j_gene: TRBJ2-3
v_gene: TRBV10-3

CDR3nt: TGTGCCAGTAGTACGGGTGGGATAAATTACAATGAGCAGTTCTTC
CDR3aa: CASSTGGINYNEQFF
d_gene: NA
abundance: few
j_gene: TRBJ2-1
v_gene: TRBV19

CDR3nt: TGTGCCAGCAGCTTAAGGTGGAAAGGGTGGGACACAGATACGCAGTATTTT
CDR3aa: CASSLRWKGWDTDTQYF
d_gene: NA
abundance: few
j_gene: TRBJ2-3
v_gene: TRBV7-6